This is a list of T cell receptor beta chains from one sample in a study of PD-L1 blockade in urothelial cancer. TCRdb's copy holds only in-frame clones and misses some; the assay was immunoSEQ multiplex PCR. The data show about 91,000 clones, 90% seen once. This sample comprised PBMCs, obtained around atezolizumab (anti-PD-L1) treatment. The receptors here all came from a man between 60 and 75 years old with urothelial cancer. The CDR3 runs from the conserved cysteine through the conserved F or W. Each record gives: V gene, D gene, clone size, J gene, CDR3 protein, CDR3 DNA. A D gene is named only where the DNA matches it firmly. Clone size is shown for a subset of rows, as once, few, many or a class of expanded clone.

v_call: TRBV28; d_call: -; clone_size: -; j_call: TRBJ1-5; cdr3_aa: CASSPRVGNQPQHF; cdr3_nt: TGTGCCAGCAGTCCCAGGGTAGGCAATCAGCCCCAGCATTTT
v_call: TRBV9; d_call: TRBD2; clone_size: -; j_call: TRBJ2-1; cdr3_aa: CASSDGGRAGNEQFF; cdr3_nt: TGTGCCAGCAGCGATGGCGGGAGGGCCGGCAATGAGCAGTTCTTC
v_call: TRBV5-1; d_call: TRBD2; clone_size: once; j_call: TRBJ2-5; cdr3_aa: CASSTLAGVETQYF; cdr3_nt: TGCGCCAGCAGCACCCTAGCGGGAGTGGAGACCCAGTACTTC
v_call: TRBV5-4; d_call: -; clone_size: -; j_call: TRBJ2-1; cdr3_aa: CASSLPQGGPGDEQFF; cdr3_nt: TGTGCCAGCAGCTTGCCCCAGGGGGGACCTGGGGATGAGCAGTTCTTC
v_call: TRBV30; d_call: TRBD1; clone_size: -; j_call: TRBJ1-2; cdr3_aa: CALGLGGSYGYTF; cdr3_nt: TGTGCCTTAGGATTAGGGGGCAGCTATGGCTACACCTTC
v_call: TRBV7-9; d_call: -; clone_size: -; j_call: TRBJ1-2; cdr3_aa: CASSLEAAGGYTF; cdr3_nt: TGTGCCAGCAGCTTAGAGGCAGCGGGGGGCTACACCTTC
v_call: TRBV29-1; d_call: TRBD2; clone_size: -; j_call: TRBJ2-1; cdr3_aa: CSVDSWQGPKRDSYNEQFF; cdr3_nt: TGCAGCGTTGATAGTTGGCAGGGACCCAAGCGGGACTCCTACAATGAGCAGTTCTTC
v_call: TRBV4-3; d_call: -; clone_size: -; j_call: TRBJ1-5; cdr3_aa: CASSQDRQSPAQPQHF; cdr3_nt: TGCGCCAGCAGCCAAGATCGACAGTCTCCGGCCCAGCCCCAGCATTTT
v_call: TRBV29-1; d_call: TRBD2; clone_size: -; j_call: TRBJ2-1; cdr3_aa: CSVVTSGAYNEQFF; cdr3_nt: TGCAGCGTTGTGACTAGCGGGGCCTACAATGAGCAGTTCTTC
v_call: TRBV2; d_call: TRBD1; clone_size: -; j_call: TRBJ2-1; cdr3_aa: CASSARGGDEQFF; cdr3_nt: TGTGCCAGCAGTGCGCGAGGGGGCGATGAGCAGTTCTTC
v_call: TRBV10-3; d_call: TRBD1; clone_size: -; j_call: TRBJ1-1; cdr3_aa: CAIRTGKNTEAFF; cdr3_nt: TGTGCCATCAGGACAGGGAAGAACACTGAAGCTTTCTTT
v_call: TRBV7-2; d_call: -; clone_size: -; j_call: TRBJ2-5; cdr3_aa: CASSPQETQYF; cdr3_nt: TGTGCCAGCAGCCCGCAAGAGACCCAGTACTTC
v_call: TRBV29-1; d_call: TRBD2; clone_size: -; j_call: TRBJ2-3; cdr3_aa: CSVEDYGGGVDTQYF; cdr3_nt: TGCAGCGTTGAAGATTATGGGGGGGGTGTAGATACGCAGTATTTT
v_call: TRBV6-5; d_call: TRBD2; clone_size: -; j_call: TRBJ2-1; cdr3_aa: CASRPLAGGYNEQFF; cdr3_nt: TGTGCCAGCAGACCACTAGCGGGGGGGTACAATGAGCAGTTCTTC
v_call: TRBV6-5; d_call: -; clone_size: -; j_call: TRBJ2-7; cdr3_aa: CASSYLQGSSYEQYF; cdr3_nt: TGTGCCAGCAGTTACCTACAGGGTTCCTCCTACGAGCAGTACTTC
v_call: TRBV5-6; d_call: TRBD2; clone_size: few; j_call: TRBJ2-7; cdr3_aa: CASSLASSGGYEQYF; cdr3_nt: TGTGCCAGCAGCTTGGCCAGTAGCGGGGGCTACGAGCAGTACTTC
v_call: TRBV27; d_call: -; clone_size: -; j_call: TRBJ2-1; cdr3_aa: CASSLGRDRTYNEQFF; cdr3_nt: TGTGCCAGCAGTTTAGGGCGGGACAGAACTTACAATGAGCAGTTCTTC
v_call: TRBV10-3; d_call: TRBD1; clone_size: -; j_call: TRBJ2-7; cdr3_aa: CAISESTGKSYEQYF; cdr3_nt: TGTGCCATCAGTGAGTCGACAGGGAAGTCGTACGAGCAGTACTTC
v_call: TRBV27; d_call: -; clone_size: -; j_call: TRBJ1-1; cdr3_aa: CASSRGWNTEAFF; cdr3_nt: TGTGCCAGCAGCAGGGGTTGGAACACTGAAGCTTTCTTT
v_call: TRBV6-1; d_call: -; clone_size: -; j_call: TRBJ1-1; cdr3_aa: CASSEAQRVAAFF; cdr3_nt: TGTGCCAGCAGTGAAGCACAGAGGGTGGCAGCTTTCTTT
v_call: TRBV5-1; d_call: TRBD2; clone_size: once; j_call: TRBJ2-1; cdr3_aa: CASSVAGVSYNEQFF; cdr3_nt: TGCGCCAGCAGCGTAGCGGGAGTCTCCTACAATGAGCAGTTCTTC
v_call: TRBV11-1; d_call: TRBD1; clone_size: -; j_call: TRBJ2-3; cdr3_aa: CASSLTGGSTDTQYF; cdr3_nt: TGTGCCAGCAGCTTGACAGGGGGAAGCACAGATACGCAGTATTTT
v_call: TRBV5-1; d_call: TRBD1; clone_size: -; j_call: TRBJ1-2; cdr3_aa: CASRPQGSGTGEDGYTF; cdr3_nt: TGCGCCAGCAGACCACAAGGATCCGGGACAGGGGAGGATGGCTACACCTTC
v_call: TRBV4-1; d_call: TRBD1; clone_size: -; j_call: TRBJ2-3; cdr3_aa: CASSKTGTGVIDTQYF; cdr3_nt: TGCGCCAGCAGCAAAACCGGGACAGGGGTTATCGATACGCAGTATTTT
v_call: TRBV29-1; d_call: TRBD1; clone_size: -; j_call: TRBJ2-5; cdr3_aa: CSVTPGQGRQETQYF; cdr3_nt: TGCAGCGTGACACCGGGACAGGGGAGACAAGAGACCCAGTACTTC
v_call: TRBV4-3; d_call: -; clone_size: -; j_call: TRBJ1-1; cdr3_aa: CASSQDRGSATEAFF; cdr3_nt: TGCGCCAGCAGCCAAGATAGGGGCAGCGCAACTGAAGCTTTCTTT
v_call: TRBV9; d_call: -; clone_size: -; j_call: TRBJ2-1; cdr3_aa: CASRPGHKYNEQFF; cdr3_nt: TGTGCCAGCAGACCGGGACACAAGTACAATGAGCAGTTCTTC
v_call: TRBV9; d_call: TRBD2; clone_size: -; j_call: TRBJ2-3; cdr3_aa: CASSVGGDTQYF; cdr3_nt: TGTGCCAGCAGCGTGGGAGGGGATACGCAGTATTTT
v_call: TRBV28; d_call: -; clone_size: -; j_call: TRBJ1-5; cdr3_aa: CASSLSQGRGNQPQHF; cdr3_nt: TGTGCCAGCAGCTTAAGCCAGGGAAGAGGAAATCAGCCCCAGCATTTT